The entry that follows covers one T cell receptor (beta chain) sequence. What it binds is not known. The method was immunoSEQ multiplex PCR; TCRdb's version includes in-frame clones alone and lacks a portion of them. The sample has 70,000 or so clones, more than 70% seen once. With more than nine days of culture completed, CD4+ T cells were isolated. These data come from a study of vaccination effects on CD4 cells after COVID-19. The CDR3 spans 13 residues. V lost 6 bases and J lost 5; bases outside the gene matches: 5. The germline gives CDR1 MNHEY, CDR2 SVGAGI. Material: CD4+ T cells from PBMCs cultured without peptide, obtained before COVID-19 vaccination. The clonotype was recovered from a human donor who received a COVID-19 vaccine. The genes are TRBV6-5 and TRBJ2-5; 8 bases are a match to TRBD1. DNA for the CDR3: TGTGCCAGCAGCCGGACAGGGAAGGAGACCCAGTACTTC. This translates into CASSRTGKETQYF.